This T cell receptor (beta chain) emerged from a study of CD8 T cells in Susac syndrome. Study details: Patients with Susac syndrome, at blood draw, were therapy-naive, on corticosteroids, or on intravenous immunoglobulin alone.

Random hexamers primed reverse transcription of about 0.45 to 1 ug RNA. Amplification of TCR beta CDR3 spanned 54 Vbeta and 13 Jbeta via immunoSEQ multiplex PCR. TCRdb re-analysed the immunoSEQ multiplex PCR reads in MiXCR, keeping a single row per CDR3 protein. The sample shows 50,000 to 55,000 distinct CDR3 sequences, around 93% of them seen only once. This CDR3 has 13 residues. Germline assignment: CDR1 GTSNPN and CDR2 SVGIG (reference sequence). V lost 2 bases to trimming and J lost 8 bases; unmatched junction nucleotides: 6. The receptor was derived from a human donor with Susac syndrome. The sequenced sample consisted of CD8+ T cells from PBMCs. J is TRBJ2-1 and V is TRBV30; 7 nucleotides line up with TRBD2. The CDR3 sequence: CAWSSGVGDEQFF. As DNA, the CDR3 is TGTGCCTGGAGTAGCGGGGTGGGGGATGAGCAGTTCTTC.